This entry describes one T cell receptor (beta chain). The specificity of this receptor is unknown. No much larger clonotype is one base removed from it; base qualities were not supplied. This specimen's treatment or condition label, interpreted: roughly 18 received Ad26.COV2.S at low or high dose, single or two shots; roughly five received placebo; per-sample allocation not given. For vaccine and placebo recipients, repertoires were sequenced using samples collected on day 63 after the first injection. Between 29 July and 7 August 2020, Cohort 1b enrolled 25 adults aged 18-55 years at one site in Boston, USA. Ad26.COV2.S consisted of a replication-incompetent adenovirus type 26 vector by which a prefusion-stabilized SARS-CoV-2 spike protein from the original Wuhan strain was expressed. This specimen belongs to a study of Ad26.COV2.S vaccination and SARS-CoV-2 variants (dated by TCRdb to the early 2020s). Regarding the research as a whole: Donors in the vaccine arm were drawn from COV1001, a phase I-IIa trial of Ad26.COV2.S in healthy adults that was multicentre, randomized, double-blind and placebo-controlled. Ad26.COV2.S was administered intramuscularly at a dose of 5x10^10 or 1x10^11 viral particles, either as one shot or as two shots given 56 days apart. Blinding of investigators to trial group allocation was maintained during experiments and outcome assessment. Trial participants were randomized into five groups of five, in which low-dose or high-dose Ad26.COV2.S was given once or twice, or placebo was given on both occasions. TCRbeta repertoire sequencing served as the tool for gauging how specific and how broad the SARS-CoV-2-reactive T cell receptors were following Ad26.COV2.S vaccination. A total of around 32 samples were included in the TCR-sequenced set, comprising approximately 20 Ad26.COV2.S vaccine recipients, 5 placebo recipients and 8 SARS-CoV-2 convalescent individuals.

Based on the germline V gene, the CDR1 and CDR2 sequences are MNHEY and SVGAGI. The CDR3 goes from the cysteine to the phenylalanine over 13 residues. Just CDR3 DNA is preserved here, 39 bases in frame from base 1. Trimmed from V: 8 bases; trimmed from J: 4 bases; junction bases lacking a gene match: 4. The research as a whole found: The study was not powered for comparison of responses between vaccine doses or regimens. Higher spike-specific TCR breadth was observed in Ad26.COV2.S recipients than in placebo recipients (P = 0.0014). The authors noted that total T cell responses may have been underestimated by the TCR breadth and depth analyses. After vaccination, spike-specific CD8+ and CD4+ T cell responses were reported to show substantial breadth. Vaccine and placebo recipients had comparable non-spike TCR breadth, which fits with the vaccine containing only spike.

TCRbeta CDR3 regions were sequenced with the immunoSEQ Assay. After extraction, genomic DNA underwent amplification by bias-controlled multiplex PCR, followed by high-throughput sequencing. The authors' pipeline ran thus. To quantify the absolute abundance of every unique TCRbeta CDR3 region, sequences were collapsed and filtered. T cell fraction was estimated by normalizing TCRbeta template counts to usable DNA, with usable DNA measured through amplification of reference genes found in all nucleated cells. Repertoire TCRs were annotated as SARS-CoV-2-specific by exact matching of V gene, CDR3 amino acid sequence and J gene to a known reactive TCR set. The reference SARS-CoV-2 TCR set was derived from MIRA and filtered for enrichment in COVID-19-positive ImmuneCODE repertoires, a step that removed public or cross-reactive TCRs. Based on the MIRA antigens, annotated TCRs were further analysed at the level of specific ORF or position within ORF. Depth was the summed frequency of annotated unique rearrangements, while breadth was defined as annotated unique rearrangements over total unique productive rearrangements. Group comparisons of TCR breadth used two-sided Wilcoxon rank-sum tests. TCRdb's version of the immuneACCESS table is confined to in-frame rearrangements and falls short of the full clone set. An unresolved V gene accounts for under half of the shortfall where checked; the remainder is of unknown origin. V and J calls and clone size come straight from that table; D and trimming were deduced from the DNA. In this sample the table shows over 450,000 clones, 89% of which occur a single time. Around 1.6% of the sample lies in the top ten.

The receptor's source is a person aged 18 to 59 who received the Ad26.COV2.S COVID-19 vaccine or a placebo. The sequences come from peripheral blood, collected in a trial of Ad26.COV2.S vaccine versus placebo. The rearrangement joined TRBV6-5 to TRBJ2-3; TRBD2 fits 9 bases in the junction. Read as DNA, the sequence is TGTGCCAGCTCGCTAGCGGGATCAGATACGCAGTATTTT. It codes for CASSLAGSDTQYF.